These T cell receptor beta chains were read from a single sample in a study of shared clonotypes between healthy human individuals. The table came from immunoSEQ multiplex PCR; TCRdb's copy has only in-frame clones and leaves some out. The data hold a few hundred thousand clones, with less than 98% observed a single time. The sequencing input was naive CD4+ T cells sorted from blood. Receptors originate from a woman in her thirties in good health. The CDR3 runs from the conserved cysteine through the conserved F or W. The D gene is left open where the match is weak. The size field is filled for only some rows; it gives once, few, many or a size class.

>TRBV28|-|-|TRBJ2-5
TGTGCCAGCTCCTCAGGGTTGGAGACCCAGTACTTC
CASSSGLETQYF
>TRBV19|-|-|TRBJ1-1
TGTGCCAGTAGTATAGTGGGCAGGGAGGGTACTGAAGCTTTCTTT
CASSIVGREGTEAFF
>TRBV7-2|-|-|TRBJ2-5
TGTGCCAGCAGCTTAGCCCCAAGTATGCAAGAGACCCAGTACTTC
CASSLAPSMQETQYF
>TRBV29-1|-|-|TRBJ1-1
TGCAGCGCCCTGGAAATTAGGGGAACAACAAACACTGAAGCTTTCTTT
CSALEIRGTTNTEAFF
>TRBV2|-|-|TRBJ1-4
TGTGCCAGCTCGGAAGTAACTAATGAAAAACTGTTTTTT
CASSEVTNEKLFF
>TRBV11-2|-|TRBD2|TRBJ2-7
TGTGCCAGCAGCCTTTGGACTAGCGGGATGTACGAGCAGTACTTC
CASSLWTSGMYEQYF
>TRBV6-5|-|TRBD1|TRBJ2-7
TGTGCCAGCAGTTACCTGGGACAGGGATACGAGCAGTACTTC
CASSYLGQGYEQYF
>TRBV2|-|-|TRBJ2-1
TGTGCCGACAGCCGAAAAGGAGGAAATGAGCAGTTCTTC
CADSRKGGNEQFF
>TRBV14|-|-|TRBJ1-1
TGTGCCAGCAGCCAACGGACGGTGAACACTGAAGCTTTCTTT
CASSQRTVNTEAFF
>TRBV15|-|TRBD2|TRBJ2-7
TGTGCCACCAGCACGGGGACTAGCGGGACCTACGAGCAGTACTTC
CATSTGTSGTYEQYF
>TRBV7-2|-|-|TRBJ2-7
TGTGCCAGCAGCTTGGGGTCGGGAGAGCAGTACTTC
CASSLGSGEQYF
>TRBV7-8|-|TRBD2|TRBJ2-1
TGTGCCAGCAGCCAACCTTCCAGGACTAGCATGTTCTTC
CASSQPSRTSMFF
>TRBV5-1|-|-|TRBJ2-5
TGCGCCAGCAGCTCGGCGGAGACCCAGTACTTC
CASSSAETQYF
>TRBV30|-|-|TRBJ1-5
TGTGCCTGGAGTGGCACAGGAAACAATCAGCCCCAGCATTTT
CAWSGTGNNQPQHF
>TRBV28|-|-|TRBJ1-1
TGTGCCAGCAGGCCCGGGGGTGTGAACACTGAAGCTTTCTTT
CASRPGGVNTEAFF
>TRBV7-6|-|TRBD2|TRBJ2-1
TGTGCCAGCAGCTTCACTAGCGGGAGATATAATGAGCAGTTCTTC
CASSFTSGRYNEQFF
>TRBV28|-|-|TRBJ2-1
TGTGCCAGCAGTTTAGGTCGGGGGGCCCCGACCCTCTCCTACAATGAGCAGTTCTTC
CASSLGRGAPTLSYNEQFF
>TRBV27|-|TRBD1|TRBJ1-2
TGTGCCAGCAGTTTATCGTATAGACAGGGAATCACGGCCACCTTC
CASSLSYRQGITATF
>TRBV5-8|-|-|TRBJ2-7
TGTGCCAGCAGCTTGGCGACGGGTCGGGAGCAGTACTTC
CASSLATGREQYF
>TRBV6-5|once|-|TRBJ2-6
TGTGCCAGCACCGGGGGCTCTGGGGCCAACGTCCTGACTTTC
CASTGGSGANVLTF
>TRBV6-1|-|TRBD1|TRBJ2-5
TGTGCCAGCAGTACGACAGGGTTAAAAGAGACCCAGTACTTC
CASSTTGLKETQYF
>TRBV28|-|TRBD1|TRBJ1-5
TGTGCCAGCAGTCGGGACAGGGGACGTCAGCCCCAGCATTTT
CASSRDRGRQPQHF
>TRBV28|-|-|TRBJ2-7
TGTGCCAGCAGCCGCCTCCGGGACTTCTACGAGCAGTACTTC
CASSRLRDFYEQYF
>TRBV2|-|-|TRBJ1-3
TGTGCCACCCGGGACTTCGGAAACACCATATATTTT
CATRDFGNTIYF
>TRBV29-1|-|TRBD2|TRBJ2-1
TGCAGCGTGCCATTACTAGCGGGGAGGGGTGAGCAGTTCTTC
CSVPLLAGRGEQFF
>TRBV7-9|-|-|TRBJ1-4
TGTGCCAGCAGCTTAGGGTCTGCAACTAATGAAAAACTGTTTTTT
CASSLGSATNEKLFF
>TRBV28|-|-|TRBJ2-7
TGTGCCAGCAGTATCACTGGCTACGAGCAGTACTTC
CASSITGYEQYF
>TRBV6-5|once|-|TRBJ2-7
TGTGCCAGCAGTTACTCGTTGGTCGGGTACGAGCAGTACTTC
CASSYSLVGYEQYF
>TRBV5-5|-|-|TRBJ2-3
TGTGCCAGCAGCTGGAGGGGACAGTACACAGATACGCAGTATTTT
CASSWRGQYTDTQYF
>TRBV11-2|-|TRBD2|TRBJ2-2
TGTGCCAGCAGACGGATAAGCGGGAGGGCCGTCGGGGAGCTGTTTTTT
CASRRISGRAVGELFF
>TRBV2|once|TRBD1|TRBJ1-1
TGTGCCAGCAGTGGGGACACATCAGGGGGTACTGAAGCTTTCTTT
CASSGDTSGGTEAFF
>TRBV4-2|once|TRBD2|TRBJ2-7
TGTGCCAGCAGCCAAGAGGGGAGCTGGGTAGCGGGGGCCTCCTACGAGCAGTACTTC
CASSQEGSWVAGASYEQYF
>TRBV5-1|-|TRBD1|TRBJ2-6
TGCGCCAGCAGCCAATGGACAGGGTCCGGGGCCAACGTCCTGACTTTC
CASSQWTGSGANVLTF
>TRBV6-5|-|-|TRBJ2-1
TGTGCCAGCAGCTTGCCTGGCAGGGGAGACAATGAGCAGTTCTTC
CASSLPGRGDNEQFF
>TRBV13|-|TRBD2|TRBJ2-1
TGTGCCAGCAGCAAACCGGGACTAGCGGGGGTAGAGCAGTTCTTC
CASSKPGLAGVEQFF
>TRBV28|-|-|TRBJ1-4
TGTGCCAGCAGTAGGGGGGCCGGGGCTAATGAAAAACTGTTTTTT
CASSRGAGANEKLFF
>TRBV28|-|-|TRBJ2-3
TGTGCCAGCAGTTTAGGTTACACAGATACGCAGTATTTT
CASSLGYTDTQYF
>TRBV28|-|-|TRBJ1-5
TGTGCCAGCAGTTTTCTCGGACGGGGGCAGTATAGCAATCAGCCCCAGCATTTT
CASSFLGRGQYSNQPQHF
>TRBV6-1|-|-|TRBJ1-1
TGTGCCAGCAGTGAAGTAACCCGGAGGAACACTGAAGCTTTCTTT
CASSEVTRRNTEAFF
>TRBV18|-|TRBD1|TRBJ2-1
TGTGCCAGCTCTCTAGACAGGGTCGCACACAATGAGCAGTTCTTC
CASSLDRVAHNEQFF
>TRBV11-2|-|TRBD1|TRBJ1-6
TGTGCCAGCACCACGACAGGGGGCAATAATTCACCCCTCCACTTT
CASTTTGGNNSPLHF
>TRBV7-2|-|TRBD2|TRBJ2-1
TGTGCCAGCAGTACACTAGCGGGAGACGGCAATGAGCAGTTCTTC
CASSTLAGDGNEQFF
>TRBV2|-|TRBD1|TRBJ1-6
TGTGCCAGCAGTGCCAGGGGGCCGGTTCGGTCACCCCTCCACTTT
CASSARGPVRSPLHF
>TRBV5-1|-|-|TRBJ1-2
TGCGCCAGCAGCTTGGGTCAGGGATACTATGGCTACACCTTC
CASSLGQGYYGYTF
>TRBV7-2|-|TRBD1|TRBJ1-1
TGTGCCAGCAGCCGACCTCGGCGAACCAGACAGGGAACTGAAGCTTTCTTT
CASSRPRRTRQGTEAFF
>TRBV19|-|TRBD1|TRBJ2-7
TGTGCCAGTAGTTCCCCCGGGACAGGGGGTTCGTACGAGCAGTACTTC
CASSSPGTGGSYEQYF
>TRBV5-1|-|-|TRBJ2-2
TGCGCCAGCAGCGGAACACAGCCCACCGGGGAGCTGTTTTTT
CASSGTQPTGELFF